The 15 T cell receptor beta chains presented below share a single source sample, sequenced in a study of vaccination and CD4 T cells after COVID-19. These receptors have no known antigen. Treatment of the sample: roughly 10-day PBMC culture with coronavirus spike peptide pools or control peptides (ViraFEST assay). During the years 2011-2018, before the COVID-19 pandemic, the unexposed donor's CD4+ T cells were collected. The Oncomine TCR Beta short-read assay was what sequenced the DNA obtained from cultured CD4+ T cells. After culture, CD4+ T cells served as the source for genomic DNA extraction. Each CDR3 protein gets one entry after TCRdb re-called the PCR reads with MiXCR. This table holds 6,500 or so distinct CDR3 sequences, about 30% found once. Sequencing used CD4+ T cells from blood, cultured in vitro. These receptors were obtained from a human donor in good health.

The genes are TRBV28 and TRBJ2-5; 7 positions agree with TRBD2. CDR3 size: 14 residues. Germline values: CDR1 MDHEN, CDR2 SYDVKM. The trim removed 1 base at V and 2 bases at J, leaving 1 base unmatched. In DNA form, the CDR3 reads TGTGCCAGCAGTTTATCGCGGGGGCAAGAGACCCAGTACTTC. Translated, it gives CASSLSRGQETQYF.

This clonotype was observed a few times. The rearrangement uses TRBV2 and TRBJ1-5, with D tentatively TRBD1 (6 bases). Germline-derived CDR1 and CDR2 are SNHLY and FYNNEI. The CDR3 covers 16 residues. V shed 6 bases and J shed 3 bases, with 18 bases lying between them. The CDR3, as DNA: TGTGCCAGCAGCCCTCGAGGGGGTCCTAACAATCAGCCCCAGCATTTT. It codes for CASSPRGGPNNQPQHF.

As DNA, the CDR3 is TGCAGTGCTTTAGCGGGAGAAGGCGAGCAGTACTTC. Its translation is CSALAGEGEQYF. The rearrangement joins TRBV20-1 to TRBJ2-7; 9 bases map to TRBD2. This CDR3 contains 12 residues. V was clipped by 5 bases and J by 6 bases; unmatched bases: 5. Per the germline V gene, CDR1 is DFQATT and CDR2 is SNEGSKA (reference sequence).

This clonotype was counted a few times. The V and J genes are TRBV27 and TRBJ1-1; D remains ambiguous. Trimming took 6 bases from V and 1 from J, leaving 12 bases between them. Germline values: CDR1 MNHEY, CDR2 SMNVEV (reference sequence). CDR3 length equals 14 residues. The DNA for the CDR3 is TGTGCCAGCAGGAAAGAAGGAGGGAACACTGAAGCTTTCTTT. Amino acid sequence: CASRKEGGNTEAFF.

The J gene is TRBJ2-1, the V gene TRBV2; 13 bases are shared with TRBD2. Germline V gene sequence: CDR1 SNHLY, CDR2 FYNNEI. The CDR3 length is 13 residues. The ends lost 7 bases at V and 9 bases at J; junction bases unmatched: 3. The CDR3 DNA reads TGTGCCAGCACTTGGACTAGCGGGAGTGAGCAGTTCTTC. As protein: CASTWTSGSEQFF.

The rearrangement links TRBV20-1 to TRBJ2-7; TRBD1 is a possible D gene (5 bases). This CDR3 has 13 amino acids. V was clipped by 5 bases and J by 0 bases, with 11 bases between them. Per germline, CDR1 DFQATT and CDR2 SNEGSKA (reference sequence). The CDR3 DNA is TGCAGTGCTCTCCAGGGTTTCTCCTACGAGCAGTACTTC. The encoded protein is CSALQGFSYEQYF.

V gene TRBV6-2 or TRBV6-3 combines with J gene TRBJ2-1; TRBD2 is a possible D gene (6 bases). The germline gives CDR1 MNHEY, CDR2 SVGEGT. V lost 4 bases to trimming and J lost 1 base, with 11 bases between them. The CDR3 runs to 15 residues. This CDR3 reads CASSSPTRSYNEQFF. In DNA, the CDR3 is TGTGCCAGCAGTTCCCCGACTAGGTCCTACAATGAGCAGTTCTTC.

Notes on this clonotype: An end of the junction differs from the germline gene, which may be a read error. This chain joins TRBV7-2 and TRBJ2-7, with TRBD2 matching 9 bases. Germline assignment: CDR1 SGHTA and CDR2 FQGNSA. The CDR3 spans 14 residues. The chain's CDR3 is CASSLAGVGYEQYF. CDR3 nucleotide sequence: TGTGCCAGCAGTTTAGCGGGAGTCGGATACGAGCAGTACTTC.

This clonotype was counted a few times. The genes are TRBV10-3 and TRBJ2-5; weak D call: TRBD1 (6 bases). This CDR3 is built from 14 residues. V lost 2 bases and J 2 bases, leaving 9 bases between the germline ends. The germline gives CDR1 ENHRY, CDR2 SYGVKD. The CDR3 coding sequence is TGTGCCATCAGTGAGGGACAGTTTCAAGAGACCCAGTACTTC. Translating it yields CAISEGQFQETQYF.

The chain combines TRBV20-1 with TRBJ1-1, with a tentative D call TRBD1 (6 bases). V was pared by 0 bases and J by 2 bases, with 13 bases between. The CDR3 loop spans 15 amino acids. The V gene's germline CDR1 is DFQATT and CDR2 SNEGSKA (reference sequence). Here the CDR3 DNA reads TGCAGTGCTAGAGATCCGCGCAGGGGTAACACTGAAGCTTTCTTT. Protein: CSARDPRRGNTEAFF.

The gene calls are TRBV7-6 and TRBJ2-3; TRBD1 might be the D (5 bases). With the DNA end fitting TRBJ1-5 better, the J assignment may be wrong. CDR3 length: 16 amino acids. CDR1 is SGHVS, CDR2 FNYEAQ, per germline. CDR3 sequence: CASSLRLAGLVDTQHF. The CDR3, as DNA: TGTGCCAGCAGCCTACGACTAGCGGGGCTGGTGGATACGCAGCATTTT.

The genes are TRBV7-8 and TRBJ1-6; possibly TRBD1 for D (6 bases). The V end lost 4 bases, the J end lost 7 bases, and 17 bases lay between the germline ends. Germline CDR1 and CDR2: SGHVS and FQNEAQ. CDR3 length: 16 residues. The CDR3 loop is CASSSEAAGVNSPLHF. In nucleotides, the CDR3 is TGTGCCAGCAGCTCAGAGGCAGCAGGGGTGAATTCACCCCTCCACTTT.

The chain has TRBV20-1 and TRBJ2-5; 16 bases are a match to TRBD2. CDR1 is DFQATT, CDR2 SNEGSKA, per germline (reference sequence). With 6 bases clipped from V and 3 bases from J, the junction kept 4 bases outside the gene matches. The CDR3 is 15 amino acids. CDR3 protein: CSALGLAGGEETQYF. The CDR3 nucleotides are TGCAGTGCCCTGGGACTAGCGGGAGGGGAAGAGACCCAGTACTTC.

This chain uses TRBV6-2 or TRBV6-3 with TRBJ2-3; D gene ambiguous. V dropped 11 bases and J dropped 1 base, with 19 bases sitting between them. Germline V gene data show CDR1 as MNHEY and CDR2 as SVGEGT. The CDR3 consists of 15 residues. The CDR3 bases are TGTGCCGCGCTGATCCCACGTCCGGGCACAGATACGCAGTATTTT. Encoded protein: CAALIPRPGTDTQYF.

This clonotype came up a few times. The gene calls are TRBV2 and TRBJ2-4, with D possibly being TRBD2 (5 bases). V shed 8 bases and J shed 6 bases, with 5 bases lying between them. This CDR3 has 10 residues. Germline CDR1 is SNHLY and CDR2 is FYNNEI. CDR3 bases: TGTGCCAGCGGAGGAAACATTCAGTACTTC. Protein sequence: CASGGNIQYF.